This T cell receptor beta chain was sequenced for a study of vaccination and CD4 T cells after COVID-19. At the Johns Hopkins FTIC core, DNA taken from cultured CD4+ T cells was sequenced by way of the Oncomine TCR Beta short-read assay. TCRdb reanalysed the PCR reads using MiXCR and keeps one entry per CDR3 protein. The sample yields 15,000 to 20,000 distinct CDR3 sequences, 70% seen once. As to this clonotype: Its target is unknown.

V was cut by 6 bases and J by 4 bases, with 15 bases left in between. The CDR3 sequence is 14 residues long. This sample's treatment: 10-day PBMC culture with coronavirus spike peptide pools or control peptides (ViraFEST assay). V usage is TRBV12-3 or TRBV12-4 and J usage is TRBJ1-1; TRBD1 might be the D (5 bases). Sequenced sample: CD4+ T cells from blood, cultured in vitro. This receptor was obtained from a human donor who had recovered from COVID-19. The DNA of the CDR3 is TGTGCCAGCAGCTCAGGGATTAGGCGCACTGAAGCTTTCTTT. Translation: CASSSGIRRTEAFF.